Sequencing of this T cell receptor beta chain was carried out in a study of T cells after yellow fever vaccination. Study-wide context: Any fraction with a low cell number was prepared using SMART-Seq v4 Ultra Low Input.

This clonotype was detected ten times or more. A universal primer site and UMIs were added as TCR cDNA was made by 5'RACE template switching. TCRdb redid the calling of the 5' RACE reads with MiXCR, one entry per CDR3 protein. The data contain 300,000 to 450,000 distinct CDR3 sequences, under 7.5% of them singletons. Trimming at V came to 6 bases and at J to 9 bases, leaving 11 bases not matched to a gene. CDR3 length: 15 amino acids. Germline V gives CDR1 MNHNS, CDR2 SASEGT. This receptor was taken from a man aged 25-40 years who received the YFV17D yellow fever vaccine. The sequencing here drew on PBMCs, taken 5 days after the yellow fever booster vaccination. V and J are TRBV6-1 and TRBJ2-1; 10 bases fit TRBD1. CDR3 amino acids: CASSPPGQGSGEQFF. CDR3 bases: TGTGCCAGCAGCCCCCCGGGACAGGGGTCGGGTGAGCAGTTCTTC.